Following are 22 T cell receptor beta chains from one sample sequenced in a study of blood T cell repertoires in COVID-19 (dated by TCRdb to 2020 to 2022). The library was obtained by the immunoSEQ multiplex PCR assay. Here the immuneACCESS table is served through TCRdb, limited to in-frame sequences with V and J called. Missing clones are a known gap in these copies; in checked studies unresolved V genes cover under half, and the rest lacks a known reason. For this sample there are under 250,000 clones; about 80% appear just once. The top ten clones comprise approximately 4% of the sample. The sequencing sample was made of peripheral blood. These receptors were obtained from a man between 50 and 59 years old with active or convalescent COVID-19.

The V gene is TRBV5-8, the J gene TRBJ1-5, with D possibly TRBD1 on 6 matching bases. Germline CDR1 is SGHTS and CDR2 is YDEGEE. The V gene lost 4 bases and the J gene lost 3 bases, with 14 bases spanning the gap. The CDR3 runs 15 residues. The CDR3 spells CASSRMQGINQPQHF. For the CDR3, the DNA is TGTGCCAGCAGCCGGATGCAGGGGATCAATCAGCCCCAGCATTTT.

This clone appeared a few times. The V gene is TRBV11-2, the J gene TRBJ1-1, with D possibly TRBD1 on 5 matching bases. The CDR3 consists of 20 residues. Per germline, CDR1 SGHAT and CDR2 FQNNGV. V dropped 0 bases and J dropped 1 base, with 24 bases sitting between them. CDR3 loop: CASSLDQGWMATHENTEAFF. The CDR3 DNA follows: TGTGCCAGCAGCTTAGACCAGGGTTGGATGGCGACGCATGAGAACACTGAAGCTTTCTTT.

The rearrangement uses TRBV7-6 and TRBJ2-2; 7 bases are a match to TRBD1. From germline, CDR1 is SGHVS and CDR2 FNYEAQ. The CDR3 runs to 15 residues. J lost 0 bases, V lost 4 bases, and 2 bases had no gene match. CDR3 DNA: TGTGCCAGCAGCTGGGGACAGCCGAACACCGGGGAGCTGTTTTTT. Protein: CASSWGQPNTGELFF.

The chain recombines TRBV15 with TRBJ2-1, with TRBD2 matching 10 bases. V lost 3 bases and J lost 12; bases outside the gene matches: 2. The V gene's germline CDR1 is LNHNV and CDR2 YYDKDF (reference sequence). The CDR3 runs to 12 residues. CDR3 DNA: TGTGCCACCAGCAGTCTAGCGGGGGTGCAGTTCTTC. This sequence encodes CATSSLAGVQFF.

The V call is TRBV7-8, the J call TRBJ1-1; TRBD1 matches 10 bases. The germline V gene has CDR1 SGHVS and CDR2 FQNEAQ. There are 15 residues in the CDR3. With V trimmed by 5 bases and J by 4 bases, 7 bases remained unmatched. The CDR3 DNA reads as TGTGCCAGCAGCCCCCGGGACAGGGGCACCACTGAAGCTTTCTTT. It specifies CASSPRDRGTTEAFF.

The J gene is TRBJ1-5, the V gene TRBV19; TRBD1 matches at 7 bases. CDR1 LNHDA and CDR2 SQIVND come from the germline V gene (reference sequence). The CDR3 totals 14 residues. The J segment lost 3 bases and the V segment lost 7 bases, leaving 6 bases of the junction unmatched. CDR3 DNA: TGTGCCAGTACCGAGGGACAGCTCAATCAGCCCCAGCATTTT. This sequence encodes CASTEGQLNQPQHF.

The rearrangement uses TRBV29-1 and TRBJ1-2; possibly TRBD1 for D (6 bases). V was clipped by 8 bases and J by 6 bases, with 25 bases between them. The CDR3 has 15 residues. The germline CDR1 and CDR2 sequences are SQVTM and ANQGSEA. DNA of the CDR3: TGCAGCAGCGTTGCGGGGGCCAGGGAAAAAGATGGCTACACCTTC. Amino acid sequence: CSSVAGAREKDGYTF.

In nucleotides, the CDR3 is TGTGCCAGCGGGGGCCACCAGGGGGTCGGCTACACCTTC. Protein: CASGGHQGVGYTF. The chain has TRBV6-5 and TRBJ1-2; 7 bases agree with TRBD1. V shed 8 bases, J shed 8 bases, and the junction held 11 bases outside the gene matches. Germline CDR1 is MNHEY and CDR2 is SVGAGI. This CDR3 is built from 13 residues.

The chain is built from TRBV5-6 and TRBJ2-7; 11 nucleotides agree with TRBD1. CDR3 length: 15 residues. Trimming cost V 4 bases and J 4 bases; bases outside gene matches: 7. The germline V gene encodes CDR1 SGHDT and CDR2 YYEEEE. This chain's CDR3 is CASSPDRGRPYEQYF. DNA of the CDR3: TGTGCCAGCAGCCCGGACAGGGGGCGTCCATACGAGCAGTACTTC.

The J gene is TRBJ1-2, the V gene TRBV4-2, with no clear D. This CDR3 has 16 residues. V was shortened by 3 bases and J by 4 bases, with 18 bases between the two germline ends. Germline V gene lookup returns CDR1 LGHNA and CDR2 YNFKEQ. The CDR3 protein is CASSHRATEDRYGYTF. CDR3 DNA: TGTGCCAGCAGCCATCGAGCGACGGAGGATCGCTATGGCTACACCTTC.

This clone was counted only a few times. The V and J genes are TRBV6-6 and TRBJ2-3, with D possibly matching TRBD2 (6 bases). The V gene's germline CDR1 is MNHNY and CDR2 SVGAGI (reference sequence). With 0 bases removed from V and 4 bases from J, the gap between germline ends came to 14 bases. The CDR3 is 16 amino acids. CDR3 in amino acids: CASSYSARGMADTQYF. The DNA for the CDR3 is TGTGCCAGCAGTTACTCAGCCCGCGGGATGGCAGATACGCAGTATTTT.

The chain carries TRBV5-1 and TRBJ2-3; 12 bases are shared with TRBD2. The V gene end was trimmed by 0 bases and the J gene end by 4 bases; junction bases not matched to a gene: 9. The CDR3 is 18 residues long. The germline V gene has CDR1 SGHRS and CDR2 YFSETQ. CDR3 in DNA: TGCGCCAGCAGCTTGGAACTAGCGGGGGGAGACGTCCCAGATACGCAGTATTTT. This encodes CASSLELAGGDVPDTQYF.

The chain combines TRBV27 with TRBJ2-5; 7 bases are shared with TRBD1. The V gene's germline CDR1 is MNHEY and CDR2 SMNVEV (reference sequence). V shed 5 bases and J 1 base; nucleotides not matched to a gene: 4. CDR3 size: 14 residues. This chain's CDR3 is CASSMTGIQETQYF. The CDR3 coding sequence is TGTGCCAGCAGTATGACAGGGATCCAAGAGACCCAGTACTTC.

The V call is TRBV14, the J call TRBJ1-2; 10 bases line up with TRBD1. V gave up 2 bases and J gave up 4 bases; unmatched junction bases: 4. CDR1 and CDR2 (germline): SGHDN, FVKESK. The CDR3 length is 15 residues. CDR3 loop: CASSQSGTGAYGYTF. The CDR3 region has the DNA TGTGCCAGCAGCCAATCCGGGACAGGGGCCTATGGCTACACCTTC.

CDR3 sequence (DNA): TGTGCCAGCAGCTTAGAGCGGGGCACAGATACGCAGTATTTT. This translates into CASSLERGTDTQYF. The chain carries TRBV7-8 and TRBJ2-3; D is possibly TRBD2 (6 bases). Germline values: CDR1 SGHVS, CDR2 FQNEAQ. This CDR3 region has 14 residues. The V end was cut by 1 base, the J end by 1 base, with 6 bases between.

This chain connects TRBV3-1 (or the pseudogene TRBV3-2) to TRBJ2-2; 7 bases align to TRBD1. Germline V gene lookup returns CDR1 LGHDT and CDR2 YNNKEL (reference sequence). Losses at the gene ends were 6 bases for V and 2 bases for J; bases not matched to a gene: 3. CDR3 length equals 14 residues. The CDR3, as DNA: TGTGCCAGCAGGGGGACAGCAAACACCGGGGAGCTGTTTTTT. As protein: CASRGTANTGELFF.

The V call is TRBV29-1, the J call TRBJ1-3, with TRBD1 matching over 8 bases. V lost 6 bases and J lost 2; bases outside the gene matches: 3. Germline-derived CDR1 and CDR2 are SQVTM and ANQGSEA. CDR3 length: 13 amino acids. CDR3 DNA sequence: TGCAGCGTCATACAGGGGGCTGGAAACACCATATATTTT. Its protein product is CSVIQGAGNTIYF. Combining the CDR3 with reference TRBV29-1 and TRBJ1-3 gives the whole variable domain SAVISQKPSRDICQRGTSLTIQCQVDSQVTMMFWYRQQPGQSLTLIATANQGSEATYESGFVIDKFPISRPNLTFSTLTVSNMSPEDSSIYLCSVIQGAGNTIYFGEGSWLTVV.

This rearrangement joins TRBV19 to TRBJ1-1; no reliable D call. This CDR3 region has 16 residues. Germline CDR1 LNHDA, CDR2 SQIVND (reference sequence). The ends were cut back, 4 bases at V and 1 base at J, with 16 bases in the middle. Here the CDR3 DNA reads TGTGCCAGTAGTAGGTTCTGGCAGGATACGAACACTGAAGCTTTCTTT. Residues: CASSRFWQDTNTEAFF.

The chain couples TRBV7-3 to TRBJ2-5; a weak D match, TRBD2 (6 bases). The CDR3 contains 15 residues. Per the germline V gene, CDR1 is SGHTA and CDR2 is FQGTGA. Between the trimmed V and J ends, which lost 0 bases and 1 base, there was a span of 9 bases. CDR3 sequence reads: CASSLTGDFQETQYF. CDR3 nucleotides: TGTGCCAGCAGCTTAACGGGGGACTTCCAAGAGACCCAGTACTTC.

This clone was found many times. In DNA form, the CDR3 reads TGTGCCAGCAGCCAAGATACAGGGCGATCACCCCTCCACTTT. It yields the protein CASSQDTGRSPLHF. V usage is TRBV3-1 (or the pseudogene TRBV3-2) and J usage is TRBJ1-6; D possibly corresponds to TRBD1 (6 bases). The CDR3 sequence is 14 residues long. Germline CDR1 and CDR2: LGHDT and YNNKEL (reference sequence). Trimming took off 0 bases at V and 10 bases at J, with 10 bases between the two ends.

The chain recombines TRBV19 with TRBJ2-3; perhaps TRBD1 as D (6 bases). Germline V gene lookup returns CDR1 LNHDA and CDR2 SQIVND (reference sequence). Trimming removed 7 bases at V and 2 bases at J, with 19 bases between. CDR3 size: 16 residues. DNA for the CDR3: TGTGCCAGTACCCCTCGGACAGATACAATCACAGATACGCAGTATTTT. Its protein product is CASTPRTDTITDTQYF.

This clone was picked up a small number of times. The V and J genes are TRBV28 and TRBJ2-7; 9 nucleotides agree with TRBD1. The CDR3 length is 15 residues. Germline loops: CDR1 MDHEN, CDR2 SYDVKM. Trimming at V came to 2 bases and at J to 7 bases, leaving 9 bases not matched to a gene. CDR3 region: CASSLSGQGTREQYF. The CDR3 DNA is TGTGCCAGCAGTTTAAGCGGACAGGGGACGCGAGAGCAGTACTTC.